The 9 T cell receptor beta chains in this list originate from one sample, sequenced in a study of blood T cell repertoires in COVID-19. Assay used: immunoSEQ multiplex PCR; TCRdb lists only in-frame clones, some missing. This table holds 250,000 to 300,000 clones, 87% found once. The sample consisted of peripheral blood. Receptor source: a woman aged 45-65 years who had recovered from COVID-19.

The V call is TRBV6-5, the J call TRBJ1-2, with no clear D. Trimming left V 4 bases short and J 5 bases short, with 11 bases between. The CDR3 loop spans 13 amino acids. Germline CDR1 MNHEY, CDR2 SVGAGI. The chain's CDR3 is CASSFTRQYGYTF. The CDR3 DNA follows: TGTGCCAGCAGTTTTACGAGGCAGTATGGCTACACCTTC.

This chain joins TRBV19 and TRBJ1-1; 7 nucleotides agree with TRBD1. Germline loops: CDR1 LNHDA, CDR2 SQIVND (reference sequence). The CDR3 contains 16 residues. V was clipped by 7 bases and J by 0 bases; unmatched bases: 11. The CDR3 here is CASNTRATGMNTEAFF. CDR3 sequence (DNA): TGTGCCAGTAACACGAGGGCGACAGGGATGAACACTGAAGCTTTCTTT. The full variable domain, in which reference TRBV19 and TRBJ1-1 provide the parts outside the CDR3, is DGGITQSPKYLFRKEGQNVTLSCEQNLNHDAMYWYRQDPGQGLRLIYYSQIVNDFQKGDIAEGYSVSREKKESFPLTVTSAQKNPTAFYLCASNTRATGMNTEAFFGQGTRLTVV.

The genes are TRBV6-4 and TRBJ2-1; D possibly corresponds to TRBD1 (6 bases). Per germline, CDR1 MRHNA and CDR2 SNTAGT. The V end lost 4 bases, the J end lost 6 bases, and 13 bases lay between the germline ends. This CDR3 comprises 14 residues. Written as DNA, the CDR3 is TGTGCCAGCAGTGCGCGGCAGGGGACCAATGAGCAGTTCTTC. Amino acids: CASSARQGTNEQFF.

The V gene is TRBV5-1, the J gene TRBJ2-2; 8 bases map to TRBD1. This CDR3 contains 14 residues. Germline V gives CDR1 SGHRS, CDR2 YFSETQ. The V segment lost 5 bases and the J segment 7 bases; nucleotides outside the gene matches: 7. The CDR3 here is CASRDRALFGELFF. The CDR3 coding sequence is TGCGCCAGCAGGGACAGGGCCTTATTCGGGGAGCTGTTTTTT. The full variable domain, its missing parts supplied by reference TRBV5-1 and TRBJ2-2, is KAGVTQTPRYLIKTRGQQVTLSCSPISGHRSVSWYQQTPGQGLQFLFEYFSETQRNKGNFPGRFSGRQFSNSRSEMNVSTLELGDSALYLCASRDRALFGELFFGEGSRLTVL.

This clone was recorded once. The chain couples TRBV3-1 (or the pseudogene TRBV3-2) to TRBJ1-1; the D gene is possibly TRBD1 (5 bases). This CDR3 has 15 residues. V lost 1 base, J lost 4 bases, and 13 bases lay in between. Germline loops: CDR1 LGHDT, CDR2 YNNKEL (reference sequence). The CDR3 sequence: CASSQGAGGTTEAFF. CDR3 coding DNA: TGTGCCAGCAGCCAAGGGGCCGGGGGTACCACTGAAGCTTTCTTT.

J is TRBJ2-1 and V is TRBV5-4; no reliable D call. The CDR3 totals 15 residues. V was cut by 1 base and J by 2 bases, with 10 bases left in between. The V gene's germline CDR1 is SGHNT and CDR2 YYREEE (reference sequence). The CDR3 DNA follows: TGTGCCAGCAGCTTGAAGACTGGAACCTACAATGAGCAGTTCTTC. This encodes CASSLKTGTYNEQFF.

This clone came up once. DNA of the CDR3: TGTGCCAGCAGCAATTACAGTAACTATGGCTACACCTTC. Translation: CASSNYSNYGYTF. V gene TRBV27 combines with J gene TRBJ1-2; no firm D call. In germline, CDR1 is MNHEY, CDR2 SMNVEV (reference sequence). Trimming stripped 6 bases from V and 1 base from J, with 9 bases between. The CDR3 contains 13 residues.

This chain joins TRBV7-9 and TRBJ1-4, with a possible D match to TRBD1 (6 bases). Germline V gives CDR1 SEHNR, CDR2 FQNEAQ (reference sequence). V lost 7 bases to trimming and J lost 7 bases, with 13 bases between them. This CDR3 is built from 13 residues. CDR3 nucleotide sequence: TGTGCCAGCACACAGGGAAATGGTGAAAAACTGTTTTTT. Translated: CASTQGNGEKLFF.

This chain joins TRBV6-6 and TRBJ2-7; TRBD1 matches at 7 bases. Germline lookup yields CDR1 MNHNY and CDR2 SVGAGI (reference sequence). V trimming: 6 bases; J trimming: 7 bases; junction bases outside the gene matches: 15. The CDR3 runs to 15 residues. The DNA for the CDR3 is TGTGCCAGCAGAGCGACAGGGAGATCAATTATGGAGCAGTACTTC. It specifies CASRATGRSIMEQYF.